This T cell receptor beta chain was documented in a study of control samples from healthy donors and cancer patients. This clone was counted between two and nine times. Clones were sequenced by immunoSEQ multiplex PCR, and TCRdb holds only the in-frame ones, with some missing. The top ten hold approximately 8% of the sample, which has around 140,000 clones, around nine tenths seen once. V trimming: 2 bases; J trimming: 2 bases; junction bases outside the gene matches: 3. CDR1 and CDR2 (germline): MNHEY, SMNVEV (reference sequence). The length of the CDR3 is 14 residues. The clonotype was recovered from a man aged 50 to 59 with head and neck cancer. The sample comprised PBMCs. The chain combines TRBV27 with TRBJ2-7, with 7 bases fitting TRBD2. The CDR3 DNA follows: TGTGCCAGCAGTTTAGCGGGGAGGGCCTACGAGCAGTACTTC. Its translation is CASSLAGRAYEQYF.